Listed below are T cell receptor beta chains from one sample, sequenced in a study of T cells in Graves' hyperthyroidism and ophthalmopathy. TCRdb ran MiXCR on the multiplex PCR reads and lists one entry per CDR3 protein. Here the sample spans roughly 170,000 distinct CDR3 sequences, more than 15% being singletons. Sequencing input: blood. These receptor sequences come from a woman aged 50 to 60 with Graves' hyperthyroidism. CDR3s include the opening cysteine and the closing phenylalanine or tryptophan. The order of the fields is J gene, D gene, clone size, V gene, CDR3 DNA, CDR3 protein. D genes are given only for firm matches. A clone size is listed for some rows: how often the clone was seen (once, few, many), or a class if it is expanded.

j_call: TRBJ1-2
d_call: .
clone_size: many
v_call: TRBV11-1
cdr3_nt: TGTGCCAGCAGCTTAGCATCCAGCCCTAGAAAAGGATATGGCTACACCTTC
cdr3_aa: CASSLASSPRKGYGYTF

j_call: TRBJ1-1
d_call: TRBD1
clone_size: many
v_call: TRBV6-5
cdr3_nt: TGTGCCAGCAGTTACTCAGGGACAGGGGGCGCGAGATCGAGGGCTTTCTTT
cdr3_aa: CASSYSGTGGARSRAFF

j_call: TRBJ2-1
d_call: TRBD2
clone_size: many
v_call: TRBV28
cdr3_nt: TGTGCCAGCAGTAACGGGGGGGCGACCTACAATGAGCAGTTCTTC
cdr3_aa: CASSNGGATYNEQFF

j_call: TRBJ1-5
d_call: .
clone_size: .
v_call: TRBV28
cdr3_nt: TGTGCCAGCAGTCGTACGACAGGTAGCAATCAGCCCCAGCATTTT
cdr3_aa: CASSRTTGSNQPQHF

j_call: TRBJ2-2
d_call: .
clone_size: .
v_call: TRBV19
cdr3_nt: TGTGCCAGTAGTATGAGGCAGCTAAACACCGGGGAGCTGTTTTTT
cdr3_aa: CASSMRQLNTGELFF

j_call: TRBJ2-3
d_call: TRBD1
clone_size: .
v_call: TRBV6-1
cdr3_nt: TGTGCCAGCAGTGAACCGACAGGGTTGGCAGATACGCAGTATTTT
cdr3_aa: CASSEPTGLADTQYF

j_call: TRBJ2-7
d_call: .
clone_size: many
v_call: TRBV20-1
cdr3_nt: TGCAGTGCTAGTTTGCGGGCCCACCCCTACGAGCAGTACTTC
cdr3_aa: CSASLRAHPYEQYF

j_call: TRBJ2-2
d_call: .
clone_size: many
v_call: TRBV25-1
cdr3_nt: TGTGCCAGCAGTAAGGGGGAAGCCGGGGAGCTGTTTTTT
cdr3_aa: CASSKGEAGELFF

j_call: TRBJ1-5
d_call: TRBD1
clone_size: many
v_call: TRBV24-1
cdr3_nt: TGTGCCACCAGTGACCCCCGACAGGGCGGGCAGCCCCAGCATTTT
cdr3_aa: CATSDPRQGGQPQHF

j_call: TRBJ2-2
d_call: .
clone_size: many
v_call: TRBV5-1
cdr3_nt: TGCGCCAGCAGCTTGTCCGGCCTCTACACCGGGGAGCTGTTTTTT
cdr3_aa: CASSLSGLYTGELFF

j_call: TRBJ2-7
d_call: TRBD1
clone_size: many
v_call: TRBV7-8
cdr3_nt: TGTGCCAGCAGCTTAGCGAGGGGACAGGGACGCTACGAGCAGTACTTC
cdr3_aa: CASSLARGQGRYEQYF

j_call: TRBJ1-1
d_call: .
clone_size: many
v_call: TRBV20-1
cdr3_nt: TGCAGTGCTAGAGATCTCGGGAGAAACACTGAAGCTTTCTTT
cdr3_aa: CSARDLGRNTEAFF

j_call: TRBJ2-7
d_call: TRBD2
clone_size: .
v_call: TRBV28
cdr3_nt: TGTGCCAGCAATGGACTAGCGGGAGCGAGAGAGCAGTACTTC
cdr3_aa: CASNGLAGAREQYF

j_call: TRBJ1-2
d_call: .
clone_size: many
v_call: TRBV25-1
cdr3_nt: TGTGCCAGCAGGGGGGAGACGGGGTACTATGGCTACACCTTC
cdr3_aa: CASRGETGYYGYTF

j_call: TRBJ1-5
d_call: TRBD1
clone_size: .
v_call: TRBV27
cdr3_nt: TGTGCCAGCAGTCCAAGTTTCGGGACAGGGGGCCAGCCCCAGCATTTT
cdr3_aa: CASSPSFGTGGQPQHF

j_call: TRBJ2-3
d_call: TRBD2
clone_size: many
v_call: TRBV13
cdr3_nt: TGTGCCAGCAGCTCCAGACTAGCTCCGGGAGATACGCAGTATTTT
cdr3_aa: CASSSRLAPGDTQYF

j_call: TRBJ1-6
d_call: .
clone_size: many
v_call: TRBV28
cdr3_nt: TGTGCCAGCATGTACGAATATAATTCACCCCTCCACTTT
cdr3_aa: CASMYEYNSPLHF

j_call: TRBJ1-6
d_call: .
clone_size: many
v_call: TRBV6-2/TRBV6-3
cdr3_nt: TGTGCCAGCAGCTACGACAGTATCAACTCCTATAATTCACCCCTCCACTTT
cdr3_aa: CASSYDSINSYNSPLHF

j_call: TRBJ2-3
d_call: TRBD1
clone_size: many
v_call: TRBV3-1
cdr3_nt: TGTGCCAGCAGCCCTTGGACAGGGCAAGATACGCAGTATTTT
cdr3_aa: CASSPWTGQDTQYF

j_call: TRBJ2-3
d_call: .
clone_size: many
v_call: TRBV2
cdr3_nt: TGTGCCAGCAGTGACCAAAGGGGAAGGGAATCTAGCACAGATACGCAGTATTTT
cdr3_aa: CASSDQRGRESSTDTQYF

j_call: TRBJ2-7
d_call: TRBD1
clone_size: once
v_call: TRBV28
cdr3_nt: TGTGCCAGCAGGAACCGGGACAGGATCTCCGAGCAGTACTTC
cdr3_aa: CASRNRDRISEQYF

j_call: TRBJ2-2
d_call: .
clone_size: many
v_call: TRBV6-2/TRBV6-3
cdr3_nt: TGTGCCACGGAGCAGGGGATAGTCACCGGGGAGCTGTTTTTT
cdr3_aa: CATEQGIVTGELFF

j_call: TRBJ2-1
d_call: .
clone_size: many
v_call: TRBV25-1
cdr3_nt: TGTGCCAGCAGTGAATTGGGGGCCGCGGCCTACAATGAGCAGTTCTTC
cdr3_aa: CASSELGAAAYNEQFF

j_call: TRBJ2-7
d_call: .
clone_size: once
v_call: TRBV6-2/TRBV6-3
cdr3_nt: TGTGCCAGCAGCCAGGGGGGCTACGAGCAGTACTTC
cdr3_aa: CASSQGGYEQYF

j_call: TRBJ2-2
d_call: .
clone_size: many
v_call: TRBV2
cdr3_nt: TGTGCCAGCGGGCGTAGGGGGAACGCGAACACCGGGGAGCTGTTTTTT
cdr3_aa: CASGRRGNANTGELFF

j_call: TRBJ1-4
d_call: TRBD1
clone_size: many
v_call: TRBV15
cdr3_nt: TGTGCCACCAGCAGAGATCAGGGACAGGGATATGAAAAACTGTTTTTT
cdr3_aa: CATSRDQGQGYEKLFF

j_call: TRBJ2-7
d_call: .
clone_size: .
v_call: TRBV7-6
cdr3_nt: TGTGCCAGCAGCTTAGCGACCTCGGGCGAGCAGTACTTC
cdr3_aa: CASSLATSGEQYF

j_call: TRBJ1-3
d_call: TRBD1
clone_size: .
v_call: TRBV12-3/TRBV12-4
cdr3_nt: TGTGCCAGCAGATTCCTGACAGGGGGCAGTAGAAACACCATATATTTT
cdr3_aa: CASRFLTGGSRNTIYF

j_call: TRBJ2-5
d_call: TRBD2
clone_size: many
v_call: TRBV10-3
cdr3_nt: TGTGCCATCAGCCCTGGGGGACTAGCGGGGGGCAATAAAGAGACCCAGTACTTC
cdr3_aa: CAISPGGLAGGNKETQYF